This record covers a single TCR beta chain. The antigen remains undetermined. Germline CDR1 MGHRA, CDR2 YSYEKL. The CDR3 consists of 16 residues. Between the trimmed V and J ends, which lost 1 base and 3 bases, there was a span of 14 bases. The study ran its PCR with 60 Vbeta and 13 Jbeta primers. Only in-frame clones appear in the TCRdb table, and some are missing; sequencing was by immunoSEQ multiplex PCR. The repertoire includes about 170,000 clones, around three quarters of them detected once, and more than 2% sits in the top ten. The data belong to a study of cytomegalovirus exposure and HLA in healthy donors. Study results and limitations: A later examination showed that TCR association rates differed by HLA locus, with DRB1 most and HLA-C fewest. Solely CMV serostatus was available to characterize immune exposure. A prior analysis recorded that most TCR beta V segments were productive about 87% or about 30% of the time.

J is TRBJ2-3 and V is TRBV4-1; D is perhaps TRBD2 (5 bases). The sample comprised PBMCs. The sequence came from a woman aged 25 to 39 in good health and CMV-seropositive. The CDR3 reads CASSQGSGFRTDTQYF. DNA of the CDR3: TGCGCCAGCAGCCAAGGATCGGGGTTTAGGACAGATACGCAGTATTTT.